Sequencing of this T cell receptor beta chain was carried out in a study of blood T cell repertoires in COVID-19. Study information: Acute and convalescent COVID-19 samples came from the United States, Italy and Spain.

The CDR3 loop spans 14 amino acids. J gave up 3 bases and V 5 bases, and 6 bases lay outside the gene matches. Looked up from germline, CDR1 is LNHDA and CDR2 is SQIVND (reference sequence). As handled by the study authors: Estimation of nucleated cell counts was performed using reference gene primer amplification. Method: immunoSEQ multiplex PCR; TCRdb's copy keeps in-frame clones and lacks some. The V and J calls and clone size are taken from that table; D and trimming were inferred from the DNA. The sample holds more than 200,000 clones, 85% to 90% seen once. Grouping used clinical history reported by participants in a survey and questionnaire. Recovered status applied to Cohort 3 donors who had two consecutive negative PCRs. It also applied to those with clearance or with symptom resolution.

The sample comprised PBMCs or T cells enriched from blood (not recorded which). The sequence was collected from a woman aged 25 to 39 who had recovered from COVID-19. The genes are TRBV19 and TRBJ2-7; 8 bases line up with TRBD1. This chain's CDR3 is CASSGDRGVYEQYF. The CDR3 nucleotides read TGTGCCAGTAGTGGAGACAGGGGAGTCTACGAGCAGTACTTC.